These 29 T cell receptor beta chains came from one sample sequenced in a study of T cells in localized non-small cell lung cancer. Sequenced by immunoSEQ multiplex PCR; TCRdb stores in-frame clones only, minus some. The sample contains fewer than 60,000 clones, approximately 82% of which appear only once. The material sequenced was peripheral blood, taken before any cancer treatment. These receptors came from a female donor of 60 years or more with stage II squamous cell lung carcinoma.

This chain uses TRBV6-5 with TRBJ2-3, with TRBD1 matching 7 bases. Germline V gives CDR1 MNHEY, CDR2 SVGAGI. The CDR3 is 11 residues long. Trimming removed 6 bases from V and 15 bases from J; junction bases left unmatched: 9. The CDR3 sequence: CASRVDRDQYF. CDR3 DNA: TGTGCCAGCAGGGTAGACAGGGATCAATATTTT.

This chain connects TRBV6-5 to TRBJ2-7; 9 bases align to TRBD1. Per germline, CDR1 MNHEY and CDR2 SVGAGI. This CDR3 spans 15 amino acids. Trimming at V came to 5 bases and at J to 4 bases, leaving 9 bases not matched to a gene. CDR3 DNA sequence: TGTGCCAGCAGTCGCCCGGGACAGGGAAAGTACGAGCAGTACTTC. Amino acid sequence: CASSRPGQGKYEQYF.

The chain couples TRBV7-2 to TRBJ2-2; 11 nucleotides align to TRBD1. The germline V gene has CDR1 SGHTA and CDR2 FQGNSA. V shed 5 bases and J 8 bases; nucleotides not matched to a gene: 4. CDR3 size: 14 residues. CDR3 sequence reads: CASSAGQGVGELFF. In nucleotides, the CDR3 is TGTGCCAGCAGCGCGGGACAGGGGGTGGGGGAGCTGTTTTTT. Full variable domain (missing parts from reference TRBV7-2 and TRBJ2-2): GAGVSQSPSNKVTEKGKDVELRCDPISGHTALYWYRQSLGQGLEFLIYFQGNSAPDKSGLPSDRFSAERTGGSVSTLTIQRTQQEDSAVYLCASSAGQGVGELFFGEGSRLTVL.

The chain has TRBV4-1 and TRBJ2-7; D call uncertain. The ends were cut back, 0 bases at V and 6 bases at J, with 15 bases in the middle. Germline values: CDR1 MGHRA, CDR2 YSYEKL. The CDR3 consists of 15 residues. CDR3 sequence (DNA): TGCGCCAGCAGCCAAGAGGTCACAGCCCTAGGCGAGCAGTACTTC. Protein: CASSQEVTALGEQYF.

The rearrangement uses TRBV11-2 and TRBJ2-7, with D tentatively TRBD2 (7 bases). This CDR3 has 13 residues. V was shortened by 4 bases and J by 6 bases, with 13 bases between the two germline ends. Germline CDR1 reads SGHAT; CDR2 reads FQNNGV. The CDR3: CASSSWGGPEQYF. The CDR3, as DNA: TGTGCCAGCAGCTCTTGGGGGGGGCCCGAGCAGTACTTC.

The chain couples TRBV7-2 to TRBJ1-1; perhaps TRBD1 as D (6 bases). The germline CDR1 and CDR2 sequences are SGHTA and FQGNSA. The CDR3 has 12 amino acids. The V end was cut by 5 bases, the J end by 12 bases, with 16 bases between. Here the CDR3 reads CASSQVRGPTFF. DNA for the CDR3: TGTGCCAGCAGCCAAGTGCGGGGGCCAACTTTCTTT.

This clone was seen only a few times. J is TRBJ2-6 and V is TRBV30, with D possibly being TRBD2 (5 bases). With 8 bases removed from V and 3 bases from J, the gap between germline ends came to 11 bases. The germline V gene encodes CDR1 GTSNPN and CDR2 SVGIG (reference sequence). The CDR3 is 13 residues long. The CDR3 bases are TGTGCCAGTTCCCGGGATGGGGCCAACGTCCTGACTTTC. It specifies CASSRDGANVLTF.

V is TRBV12-5 and J is TRBJ2-2, with D maybe TRBD1 (6 bases). Germline CDR1 and CDR2: LGHNT and FRNRAP. V dropped 2 bases and J dropped 5 bases, with 12 bases sitting between them. The CDR3 sequence is 15 residues long. The CDR3 DNA is TGTGCTAGTGGTTTGAACTCAGGGGAGACCGGGGAGCTGTTTTTT. Translated, it gives CASGLNSGETGELFF.

In the case of this clone: The germline gene is not matched at one end of the junction; a read error may be the cause. Other DNA variants within this sample encode the same CDR3. The J gene is TRBJ2-3, the V gene TRBV6-1, with D possibly being TRBD1 (5 bases). Germline lookup yields CDR1 MNHNS and CDR2 SASEGT. The length of the CDR3 is 15 residues. The CDR3 sequence: CASSVGPGFADTQYF. The CDR3 DNA follows: TGCGCCAGCAGTGTCGGTCCAGGGTTCGCAGATACGCAGTATTTT.

The chain recombines TRBV18 with TRBJ1-1; D is perhaps TRBD1 (5 bases). The germline V gene has CDR1 KGHSH and CDR2 LQKENI. Between the trimmed V and J ends, which lost 5 bases and 1 base, there was a span of 11 bases. The CDR3 is 14 amino acids. The CDR3 reads CASSVTARNTEAFF. The CDR3 bases are TGTGCCAGCTCAGTGACAGCAAGGAACACTGAAGCTTTCTTT.

The chain's CDR3 is CASSARGDYGYTF. Written as DNA, the CDR3 is TGTGCCAGCAGCGCGAGGGGGGACTATGGCTACACCTTC. This chain links TRBV9 with TRBJ1-2, with a weak D call TRBD1 (6 bases). The CDR3 has 13 residues. Germline V CDR1 and CDR2: SGDLS, YYNGEE. Trimming removed 3 bases at V and 3 bases at J, with 9 bases between.

The CDR3 spells CASSLDRTGDPYEQYF. CDR3 sequence (DNA): TGCGCCAGCAGCTTAGATAGGACAGGGGACCCCTACGAGCAGTACTTC. V is TRBV5-1 and J is TRBJ2-7; 9 positions agree with TRBD1. This CDR3 comprises 16 residues. Unmatched junction bases numbered 8, after V lost 2 bases and J lost 2 bases. Germline values: CDR1 SGHRS, CDR2 YFSETQ.

This rearrangement joins TRBV30 to TRBJ1-1; unclear D gene. The CDR3 spans 12 residues. CDR1 GTSNPN and CDR2 SVGIG come from the germline V gene (reference sequence). V lost 7 bases to trimming and J lost 5 bases, with 14 bases between them. The CDR3 sequence is CAYRARVTEAFF. The DNA for the CDR3 is TGTGCCTACCGGGCCCGGGTGACTGAAGCTTTCTTT.

This chain uses TRBV2 with TRBJ2-2; TRBD2 matches 14 bases. Germline CDR1 is SNHLY and CDR2 is FYNNEI. V gave up 9 bases and J gave up 2 bases; unmatched junction bases: 2. The CDR3 sequence is 15 residues long. The DNA of the CDR3 is TGTGCCAGGGGACTAGCGGGGGTAAACACCGGGGAGCTGTTTTTT. It encodes CARGLAGVNTGELFF.

The gene calls are TRBV6-5 and TRBJ2-1, with 8 bases lining up with TRBD2. J gave up 7 bases and V 7 bases, and 12 bases lay outside the gene matches. The CDR3 length is 15 residues. Germline V gene lookup returns CDR1 MNHEY and CDR2 SVGAGI. The CDR3 protein is CASTPPRGAKNEQFF. As DNA, the CDR3 is TGTGCCAGCACTCCGCCGCGGGGGGCGAAAAATGAGCAGTTCTTC.

V gene TRBV5-1 combines with J gene TRBJ1-1; 11 positions match TRBD1. This CDR3 is 15 amino acids long. The germline V gene has CDR1 SGHRS and CDR2 YFSETQ. Trimming cost V 0 bases and J 5 bases; bases outside gene matches: 3. The CDR3 is CASSLGGTGGTEAFF. CDR3 nucleotide sequence: TGCGCCAGCAGCTTGGGTGGGACAGGGGGTACTGAAGCTTTCTTT.

The V call is TRBV6-6, the J call TRBJ1-6, with 7 bases lining up with TRBD1. Per germline, CDR1 MNHNY and CDR2 SVGAGI (reference sequence). This CDR3 comprises 15 residues. The junction had 8 bases not matched to a gene; V was cut back by 6 bases and J by 6 bases. CDR3 loop: CASRTGVQANSPLHF. The CDR3 DNA sequence: TGTGCCAGCAGAACAGGGGTTCAAGCTAATTCACCCCTCCACTTT.

This clone was recorded only once. V and J are TRBV5-6 and TRBJ2-7; D possibly corresponds to TRBD1 (6 bases). V lost 4 bases and J 2 bases, leaving 10 bases between the germline ends. Germline loops: CDR1 SGHDT, CDR2 YYEEEE. The CDR3 spans 13 residues. The CDR3 region has the DNA TGTGCCAGCAGCCGACAGGCGCCCTACGAGCAGTACTTC. Translation gives CASSRQAPYEQYF.

Turning to this clone: Within the sample, other DNA sequences also encode this same CDR3. This sequence joins TRBV4-3 and TRBJ2-5, with D uncertain. Germline lookup yields CDR1 LGHNA and CDR2 YSLEER. V lost 0 bases and J 5 bases, leaving 4 bases between the germline ends. The CDR3 length is 12 residues. In DNA form, the CDR3 reads TGCGCCAGCAGCCAAGATAGGGAGACCCAGTACTTC. This codes for CASSQDRETQYF.

The chain has TRBV7-8 and TRBJ1-5; D gene ambiguous. This CDR3 comprises 14 residues. Trimming stripped 5 bases from V and 9 bases from J, with 17 bases between. The germline CDR1 and CDR2 sequences are SGHVS and FQNEAQ. In DNA, the CDR3 is TGTGCCAGCAGCCCTGTATCGATTATGGGGCCCCAGCATTTT. Its translation: CASSPVSIMGPQHF.

The rearrangement uses TRBV12-5 and TRBJ2-1; D ambiguous. The V gene lost 7 bases and the J gene lost 8 bases, with 12 bases spanning the gap. This CDR3 is 12 amino acids long. CDR1 and CDR2 from the germline V gene are LGHNT and FRNRAP. The DNA of the CDR3 is TGTGCTAGTGTCCCCGTTGGGGATGAGCAGTTCTTC. It codes for CASVPVGDEQFF.

The V gene is TRBV7-3, the J gene TRBJ1-1, with 9 bases identical to TRBD1. Germline lookup yields CDR1 SGHTA and CDR2 FQGTGA. The CDR3 runs 14 residues. V dropped 6 bases and J dropped 1; count of bases not matched to a gene: 3. The CDR3 sequence is CASSTGGGNTEAFF. CDR3 DNA: TGTGCCAGCAGTACAGGGGGCGGGAACACTGAAGCTTTCTTT.

The genes are TRBV5-1 and TRBJ1-1, with D unresolved. Trimming took 0 bases from V and 1 from J, leaving 7 bases between them. Per the germline V gene, CDR1 is SGHRS and CDR2 is YFSETQ. The length of the CDR3 is 14 residues. CDR3 amino acids: CASSLGRRNTEAFF. CDR3 in DNA: TGCGCCAGCAGCTTGGGACGGAGGAACACTGAAGCTTTCTTT.

The CDR3 here is CAWSVPSGVRSPLHF. The DNA of the CDR3 is TGTGCCTGGAGTGTACCGTCAGGTGTCCGTTCACCCCTCCACTTT. This sequence joins TRBV30 and TRBJ1-6, with unresolved D. The CDR3 extends over 15 amino acids. The germline gives CDR1 GTSNPN, CDR2 SVGIG (reference sequence). Deletions cut 0 bases from V and 9 bases from J, with 15 bases between.

This clone was seen a few times. This chain links TRBV5-1 with TRBJ1-1; D is unclear. The germline V gene encodes CDR1 SGHRS and CDR2 YFSETQ. The CDR3 is 14 residues long. Trimming stripped 3 bases from V and 2 bases from J, with 11 bases between. CDR3 sequence: CASSSTRGNTEAFF. The CDR3, as DNA: TGCGCCAGCAGCTCAACCAGAGGAAACACTGAAGCTTTCTTT. The variable domain in full, completed from reference TRBV5-1 and TRBJ1-1, reads KAGVTQTPRYLIKTRGQQVTLSCSPISGHRSVSWYQQTPGQGLQFLFEYFSETQRNKGNFPGRFSGRQFSNSRSEMNVSTLELGDSALYLCASSSTRGNTEAFFGQGTRLTVV.

V gene TRBV6-1 combines with J gene TRBJ1-1; tentative D call: TRBD1 (5 bases). V was clipped by 8 bases and J by 1 base, with 14 bases between them. The CDR3 is 14 residues long. From germline, CDR1 is MNHNS and CDR2 SASEGT. The CDR3 DNA follows: TGTGCCAGCCTTATTGGACATCCGAACACTGAAGCTTTCTTT. Protein sequence: CASLIGHPNTEAFF.

V and J are TRBV10-3 and TRBJ1-2, with TRBD1 matching 9 bases. J lost 0 bases, V lost 9 bases, and 2 bases had no gene match. The CDR3 is 13 amino acids. The germline gives CDR1 ENHRY, CDR2 SYGVKD. The CDR3 DNA reads as TGTGCCATTGGGACAGGGACTAACTATGGCTACACCTTC. Translation: CAIGTGTNYGYTF.

V usage is TRBV16 and J usage is TRBJ2-5, with TRBD1 identical over 8 bases. CDR1 KGHSY and CDR2 FQNENV come from the germline V gene. The CDR3 is 15 residues long. The J segment lost 4 bases and the V segment lost 4 bases, leaving 8 bases of the junction unmatched. The CDR3 region is CASSRNRGSAETQYF. Here the CDR3 DNA reads TGTGCCAGCAGCCGAAACAGGGGGAGTGCAGAGACCCAGTACTTC.

In DNA, the CDR3 is TGTGCTAGTGGTTCGCAGAGCTCTGGAAACACCATATATTTT. Protein sequence: CASGSQSSGNTIYF. The chain combines TRBV12-5 with TRBJ1-3; D is undetermined. The V end was cut by 4 bases, the J end by 0 bases, with 7 bases between. The germline gives CDR1 LGHNT, CDR2 FRNRAP. The CDR3 extends over 14 amino acids.